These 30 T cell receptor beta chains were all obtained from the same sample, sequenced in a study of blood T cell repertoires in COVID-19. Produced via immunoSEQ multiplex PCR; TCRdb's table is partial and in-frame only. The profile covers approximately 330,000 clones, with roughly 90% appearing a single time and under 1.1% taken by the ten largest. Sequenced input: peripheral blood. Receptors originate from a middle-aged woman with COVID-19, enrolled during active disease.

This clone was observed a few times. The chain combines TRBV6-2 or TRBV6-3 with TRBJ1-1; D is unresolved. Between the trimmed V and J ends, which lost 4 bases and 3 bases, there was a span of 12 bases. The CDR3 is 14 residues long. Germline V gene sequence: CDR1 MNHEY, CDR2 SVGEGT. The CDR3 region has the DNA TGTGCCAGCAGTTGGAGGGCCAGAGACACTGAAGCTTTCTTT. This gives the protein CASSWRARDTEAFF.

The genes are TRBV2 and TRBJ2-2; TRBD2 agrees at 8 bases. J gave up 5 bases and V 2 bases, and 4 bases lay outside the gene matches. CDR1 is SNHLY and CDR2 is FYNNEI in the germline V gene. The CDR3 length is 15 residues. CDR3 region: CASSENIAGTGELFF. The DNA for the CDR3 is TGTGCCAGCAGTGAAAATATAGCGGGGACCGGGGAGCTGTTTTTT.

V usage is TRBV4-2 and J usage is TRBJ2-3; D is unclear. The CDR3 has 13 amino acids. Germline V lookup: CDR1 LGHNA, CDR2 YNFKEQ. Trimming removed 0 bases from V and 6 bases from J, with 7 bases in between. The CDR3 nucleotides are TGTGCCAGCAGCCAAGATTATCGGGATACGCAGTATTTT. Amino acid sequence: CASSQDYRDTQYF.

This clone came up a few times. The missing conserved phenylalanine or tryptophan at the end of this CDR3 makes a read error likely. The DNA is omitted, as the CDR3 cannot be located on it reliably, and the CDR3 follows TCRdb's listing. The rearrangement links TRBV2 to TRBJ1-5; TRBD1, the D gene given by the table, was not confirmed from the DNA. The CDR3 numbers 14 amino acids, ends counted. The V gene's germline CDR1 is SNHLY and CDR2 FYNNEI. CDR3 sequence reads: CASSEKQGISRSVY.

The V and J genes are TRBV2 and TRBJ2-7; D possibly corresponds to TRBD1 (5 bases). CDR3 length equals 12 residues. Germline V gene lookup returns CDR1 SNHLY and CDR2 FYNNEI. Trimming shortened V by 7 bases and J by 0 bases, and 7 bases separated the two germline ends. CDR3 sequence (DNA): TGTGCCAGCACCAGGGTCTCCTACGAGCAGTACTTC. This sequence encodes CASTRVSYEQYF.

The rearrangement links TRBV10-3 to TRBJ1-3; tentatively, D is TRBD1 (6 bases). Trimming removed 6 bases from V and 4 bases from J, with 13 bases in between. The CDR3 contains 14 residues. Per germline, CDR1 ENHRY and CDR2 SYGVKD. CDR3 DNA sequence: TGTGCCATCAGCCTCGGACAGACGGGAAACACCATATATTTT. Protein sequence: CAISLGQTGNTIYF.

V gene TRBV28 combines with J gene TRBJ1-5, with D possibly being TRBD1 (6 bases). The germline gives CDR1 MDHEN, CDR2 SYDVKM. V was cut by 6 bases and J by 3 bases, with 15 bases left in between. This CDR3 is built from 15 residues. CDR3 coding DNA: TGTGCCAGCAGCTCTCCGCCAGGGGTCAATCAGCCCCAGCATTTT. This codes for CASSSPPGVNQPQHF. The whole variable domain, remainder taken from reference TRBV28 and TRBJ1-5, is DVKVTQSSRYLVKRTGEKVFLECVQDMDHENMFWYRQDPGLGLRLIYFSYDVKMKEKGDIPEGYSVSREKKERFSLILESASTNQTSMYLCASSSPPGVNQPQHFGDGTRLSIL.

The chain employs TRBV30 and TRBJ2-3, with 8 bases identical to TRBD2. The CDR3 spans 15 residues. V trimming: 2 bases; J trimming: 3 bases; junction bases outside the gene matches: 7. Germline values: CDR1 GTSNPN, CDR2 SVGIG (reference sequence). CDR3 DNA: TGTGCCTGGAGTCCGCGGGGGGCGTCAACAGATACGCAGTATTTT. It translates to CAWSPRGASTDTQYF. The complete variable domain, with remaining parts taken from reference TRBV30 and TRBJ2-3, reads SQTIHQWPATLVQPVGSPLSLECTVEGTSNPNLYWYRQAAGRGLQLLFYSVGIGQISSEVPQNLSASRPQDRQFILSSKKLLLSDSGFYLCAWSPRGASTDTQYFGPGTRLTVL.

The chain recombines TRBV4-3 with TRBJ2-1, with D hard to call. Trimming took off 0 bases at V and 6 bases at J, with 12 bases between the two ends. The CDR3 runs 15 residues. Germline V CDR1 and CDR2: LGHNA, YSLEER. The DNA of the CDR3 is TGCGCCAGCAGCCAAGATAATATGGGCGTCAATGAGCAGTTCTTC. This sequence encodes CASSQDNMGVNEQFF.

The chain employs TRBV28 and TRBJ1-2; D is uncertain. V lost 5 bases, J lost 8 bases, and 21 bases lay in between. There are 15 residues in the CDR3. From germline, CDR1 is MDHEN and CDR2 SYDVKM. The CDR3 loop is CASSQPNRRTRGYTF. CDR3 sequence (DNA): TGTGCCAGCAGTCAGCCCAACCGGAGGACCCGGGGCTACACCTTC.

CDR3 protein: CASSLAEGIGYGYTF. The CDR3 DNA reads as TGTGCCAGCAGCTTAGCCGAGGGTATTGGCTATGGCTACACCTTC. V is TRBV7-2 and J is TRBJ1-2; D not certain. Germline CDR1 SGHTA, CDR2 FQGNSA. V was cut by 0 bases and J by 4 bases, with 12 bases left in between. CDR3 length equals 15 residues. The complete variable domain, with remaining parts taken from reference TRBV7-2 and TRBJ1-2, reads GAGVSQSPSNKVTEKGKDVELRCDPISGHTALYWYRQSLGQGLEFLIYFQGNSAPDKSGLPSDRFSAERTGGSVSTLTIQRTQQEDSAVYLCASSLAEGIGYGYTFGSGTRLTVV.

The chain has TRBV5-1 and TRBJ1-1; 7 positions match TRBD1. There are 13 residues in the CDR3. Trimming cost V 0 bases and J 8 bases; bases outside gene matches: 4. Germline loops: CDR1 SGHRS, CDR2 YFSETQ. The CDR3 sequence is CASSLAPGQEAFF. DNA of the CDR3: TGCGCCAGCAGCTTGGCACCGGGACAGGAAGCTTTCTTT.

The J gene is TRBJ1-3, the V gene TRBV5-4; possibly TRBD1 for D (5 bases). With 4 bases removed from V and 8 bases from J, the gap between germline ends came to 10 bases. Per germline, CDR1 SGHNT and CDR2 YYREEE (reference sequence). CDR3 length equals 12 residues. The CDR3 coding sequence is TGTGCCAGCAGCCCCTCCAGGGACACCATATATTTT. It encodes CASSPSRDTIYF.

CDR3 in amino acids: CASSQRSGTYEQYF. CDR3 nucleotide sequence: TGTGCCAGCAGCCAACGTAGCGGAACCTACGAGCAGTACTTC. J is TRBJ2-7 and V is TRBV3-1 (or the pseudogene TRBV3-2), with a tentative D call TRBD2 (6 bases). The V end lost 2 bases, the J end lost 2 bases, and 10 bases lay between the germline ends. The CDR3 length is 14 residues. CDR1 and CDR2 from the germline V gene are LGHDT and YNNKEL (reference sequence).

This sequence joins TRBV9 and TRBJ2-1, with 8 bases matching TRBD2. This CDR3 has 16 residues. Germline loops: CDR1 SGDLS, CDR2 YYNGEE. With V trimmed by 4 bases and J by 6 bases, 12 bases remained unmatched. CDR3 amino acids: CASSYGPGLGGNEQFF. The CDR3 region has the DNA TGTGCCAGCAGCTATGGTCCGGGACTAGGGGGCAATGAGCAGTTCTTC.

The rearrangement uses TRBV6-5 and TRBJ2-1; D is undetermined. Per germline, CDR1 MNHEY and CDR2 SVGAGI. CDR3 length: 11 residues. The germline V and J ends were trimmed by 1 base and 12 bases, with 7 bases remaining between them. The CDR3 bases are TGTGCCAGCAGTTACTTGTCCGTGCAGTTCTTC. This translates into CASSYLSVQFF.

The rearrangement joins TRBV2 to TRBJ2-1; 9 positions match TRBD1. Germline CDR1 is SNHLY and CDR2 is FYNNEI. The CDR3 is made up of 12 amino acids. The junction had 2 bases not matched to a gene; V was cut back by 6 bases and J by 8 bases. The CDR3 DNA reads TGTGCCAGCAGGGACAGGGGCGATGAGCAGTTCTTC. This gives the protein CASRDRGDEQFF.

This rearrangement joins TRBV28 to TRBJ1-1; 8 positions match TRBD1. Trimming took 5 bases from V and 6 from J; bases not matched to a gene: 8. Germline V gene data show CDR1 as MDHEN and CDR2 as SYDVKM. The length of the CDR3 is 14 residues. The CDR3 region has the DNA TGTGCCAGCAGTAATCAGGGGGCTACCCCTGAAGCTTTCTTT. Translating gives CASSNQGATPEAFF.

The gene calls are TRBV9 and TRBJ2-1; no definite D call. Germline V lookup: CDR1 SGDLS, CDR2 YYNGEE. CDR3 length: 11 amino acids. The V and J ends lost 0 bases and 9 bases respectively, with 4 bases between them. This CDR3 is CASSVGSEQFF. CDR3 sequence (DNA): TGTGCCAGCAGCGTAGGTAGTGAGCAGTTCTTC.

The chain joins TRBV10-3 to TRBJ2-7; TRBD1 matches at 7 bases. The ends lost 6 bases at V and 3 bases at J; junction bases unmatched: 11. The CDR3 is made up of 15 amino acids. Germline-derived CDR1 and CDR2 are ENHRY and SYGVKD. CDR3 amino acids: CAIRGDGQEIYEQYF. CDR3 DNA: TGTGCCATCAGGGGAGATGGACAGGAGATCTACGAGCAGTACTTC.

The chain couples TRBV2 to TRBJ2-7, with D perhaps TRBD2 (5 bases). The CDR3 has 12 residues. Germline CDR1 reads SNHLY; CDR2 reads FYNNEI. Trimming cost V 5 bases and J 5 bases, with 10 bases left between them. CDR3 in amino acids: CASSTDSDEQYF. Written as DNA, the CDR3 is TGTGCCAGCAGTACCGATAGCGACGAGCAGTACTTC.

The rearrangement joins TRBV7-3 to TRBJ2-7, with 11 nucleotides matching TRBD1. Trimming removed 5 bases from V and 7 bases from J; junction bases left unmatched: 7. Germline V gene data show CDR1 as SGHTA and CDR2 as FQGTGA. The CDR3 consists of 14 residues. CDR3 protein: CASSRGQGASEQYF. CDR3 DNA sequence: TGTGCCAGCAGCCGTGGACAGGGGGCGAGTGAGCAGTACTTC.

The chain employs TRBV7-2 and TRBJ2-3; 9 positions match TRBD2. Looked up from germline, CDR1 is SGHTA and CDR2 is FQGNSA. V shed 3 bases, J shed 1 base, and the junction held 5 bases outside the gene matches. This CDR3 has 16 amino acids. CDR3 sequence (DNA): TGTGCCAGCAGCTTGCTAGCGGGGCGGGGCACAGATACGCAGTATTTT. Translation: CASSLLAGRGTDTQYF.

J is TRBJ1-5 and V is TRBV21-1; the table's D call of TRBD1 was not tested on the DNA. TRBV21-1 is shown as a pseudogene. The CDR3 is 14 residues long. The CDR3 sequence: CASSKGQGYQPQHF. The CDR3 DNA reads TGTGCCAGCAGCAAAGGACAGGGATATCAGCCCCAGCATTTT.

In DNA, the CDR3 is TGCGCCAGCAGTGATCCGGGTACCTATGGCTACACCTTC. It specifies CASSDPGTYGYTF. The chain is built from TRBV10-2 and TRBJ1-2; D is unresolved. Germline CDR1 and CDR2: WSHSY and SAAADI. Trimming cost V 3 bases and J 4 bases, with 9 bases left between them. The CDR3 spans 13 residues.

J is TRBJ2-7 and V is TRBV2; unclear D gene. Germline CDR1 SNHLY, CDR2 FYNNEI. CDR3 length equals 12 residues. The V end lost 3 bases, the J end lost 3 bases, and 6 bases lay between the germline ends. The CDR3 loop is CASSDSSYEQYF. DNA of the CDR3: TGTGCCAGCAGTGATTCTAGCTACGAGCAGTACTTC.

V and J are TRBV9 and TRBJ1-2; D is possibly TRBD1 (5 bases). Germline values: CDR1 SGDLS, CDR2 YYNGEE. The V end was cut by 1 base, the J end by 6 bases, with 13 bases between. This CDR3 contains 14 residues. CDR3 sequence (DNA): TGTGCCAGCAGCGTATCAGGAGGGGCAGATGGCTACACCTTC. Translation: CASSVSGGADGYTF.

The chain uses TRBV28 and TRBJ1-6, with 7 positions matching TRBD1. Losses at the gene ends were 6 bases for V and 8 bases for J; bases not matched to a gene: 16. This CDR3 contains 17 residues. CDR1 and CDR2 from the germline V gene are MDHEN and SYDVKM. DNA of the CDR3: TGTGCCAGCAGCTCCCCGGTTACCGGGACAGAAGATTCACCCCTCCACTTT. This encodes CASSSPVTGTEDSPLHF. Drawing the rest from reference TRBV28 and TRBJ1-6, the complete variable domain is DVKVTQSSRYLVKRTGEKVFLECVQDMDHENMFWYRQDPGLGLRLIYFSYDVKMKEKGDIPEGYSVSREKKERFSLILESASTNQTSMYLCASSSPVTGTEDSPLHFGNGTRLTVT.

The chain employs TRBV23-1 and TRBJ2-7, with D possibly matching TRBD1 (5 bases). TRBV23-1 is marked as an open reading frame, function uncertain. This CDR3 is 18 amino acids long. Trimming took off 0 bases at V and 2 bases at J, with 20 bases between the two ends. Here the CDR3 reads CASSQSPGQLLYAYEQYF. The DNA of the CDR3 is TGCGCCAGCAGTCAATCGCCAGGGCAACTACTCTATGCCTACGAGCAGTACTTC.

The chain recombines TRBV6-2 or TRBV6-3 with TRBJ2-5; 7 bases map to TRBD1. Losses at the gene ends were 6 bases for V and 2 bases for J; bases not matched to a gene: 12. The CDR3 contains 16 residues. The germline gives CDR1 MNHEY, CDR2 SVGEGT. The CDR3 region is CASSYLGQTTQETQYF. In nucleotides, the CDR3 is TGTGCCAGCAGCTATCTGGGACAGACCACACAAGAGACCCAGTACTTC.